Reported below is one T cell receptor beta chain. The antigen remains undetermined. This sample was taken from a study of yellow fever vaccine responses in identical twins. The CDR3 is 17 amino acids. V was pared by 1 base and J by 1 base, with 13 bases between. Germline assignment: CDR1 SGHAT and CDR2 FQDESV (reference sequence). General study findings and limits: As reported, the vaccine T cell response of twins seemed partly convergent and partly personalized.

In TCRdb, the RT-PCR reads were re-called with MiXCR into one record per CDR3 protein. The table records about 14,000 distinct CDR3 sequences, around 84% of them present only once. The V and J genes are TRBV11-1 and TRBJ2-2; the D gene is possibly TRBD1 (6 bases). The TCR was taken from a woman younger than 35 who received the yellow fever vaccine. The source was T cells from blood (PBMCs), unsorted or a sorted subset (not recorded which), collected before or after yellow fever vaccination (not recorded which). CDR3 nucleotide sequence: TGTGCCAGCAGCTTAGTGAGGGGGAACCTGAACACCGGGGAGCTGTTTTTT. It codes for CASSLVRGNLNTGELFF.